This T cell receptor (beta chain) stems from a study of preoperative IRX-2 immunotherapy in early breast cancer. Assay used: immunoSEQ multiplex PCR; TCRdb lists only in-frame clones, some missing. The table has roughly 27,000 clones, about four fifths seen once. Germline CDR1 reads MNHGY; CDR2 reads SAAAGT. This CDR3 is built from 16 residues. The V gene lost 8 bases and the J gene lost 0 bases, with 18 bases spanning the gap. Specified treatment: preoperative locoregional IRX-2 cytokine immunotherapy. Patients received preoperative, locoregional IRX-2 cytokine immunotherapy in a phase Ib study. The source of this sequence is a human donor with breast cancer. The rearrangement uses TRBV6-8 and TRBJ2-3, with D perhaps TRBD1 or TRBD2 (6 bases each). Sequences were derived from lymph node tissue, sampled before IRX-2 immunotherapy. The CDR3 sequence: CASPPGVDRSTDTQYF. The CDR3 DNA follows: TGTGCCAGCCCTCCGGGGGTGGACAGAAGCACAGATACGCAGTATTTT.